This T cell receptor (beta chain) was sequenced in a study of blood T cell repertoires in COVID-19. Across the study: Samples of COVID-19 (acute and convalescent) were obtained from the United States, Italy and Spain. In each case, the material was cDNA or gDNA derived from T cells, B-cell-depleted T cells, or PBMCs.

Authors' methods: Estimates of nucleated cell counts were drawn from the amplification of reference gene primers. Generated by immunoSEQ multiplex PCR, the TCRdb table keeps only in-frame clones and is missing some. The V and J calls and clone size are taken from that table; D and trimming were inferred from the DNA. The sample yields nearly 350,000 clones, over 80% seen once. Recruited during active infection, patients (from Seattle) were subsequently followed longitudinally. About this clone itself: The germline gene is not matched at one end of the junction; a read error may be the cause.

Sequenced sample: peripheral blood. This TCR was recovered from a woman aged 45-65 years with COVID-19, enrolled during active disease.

In DNA, the CDR3 is TGCGCCAGCAGCCAAGATCCGCACAGGATGAATCAGGCCCAGCATTTT. Its translation is CASSQDPHRMNQAQHF. The rearrangement uses TRBV4-1 and TRBJ1-5; D perhaps matches TRBD1 (5 bases). The CDR3 contains 16 residues. Germline-derived CDR1 and CDR2 are MGHRA and YSYEKL.